The 21 T cell receptor beta chains below all came from one sample that was sequenced in a study of cytomegalovirus exposure and HLA in healthy donors. PCR amplification relied on 60 Vbeta primers (plus 13 Jbeta primers). Here immunoSEQ multiplex PCR was the method, and the copy in TCRdb shows in-frame clones only, minus some. Of about 100,000 clones in the sample, 60% to 80% were seen once. Sequencing was done on a sample of PBMCs. The receptors originated from a woman in her sixties in good health and CMV-seropositive.

V and J are TRBV29-1 and TRBJ2-4; D remains unclear. Trimming cost V 0 bases and J 7 bases, with 10 bases left between them. Germline-derived CDR1 and CDR2 are SQVTM and ANQGSEA. This CDR3 spans 13 amino acids. CDR3 loop: CSVEDLGRNIQYF. The CDR3 coding sequence is TGCAGCGTTGAAGATCTTGGCCGTAACATTCAGTACTTC. The whole variable domain, filled in from reference TRBV29-1 and TRBJ2-4, reads SAVISQKPSRDICQRGTSLTIQCQVDSQVTMMFWYRQQPGQSLTLIATANQGSEATYESGFVIDKFPISRPNLTFSTLTVSNMSPEDSSIYLCSVEDLGRNIQYFGAGTRLSVL.

This CDR3 is CASSPRPTVAKNIQYF. The CDR3 nucleotides are TGTGCCAGCAGCCCCAGACCCACAGTAGCCAAAAACATTCAGTACTTC. The gene calls are TRBV5-8 and TRBJ2-4; D is uncertain. Deletions cut 4 bases from V and 0 bases from J, with 14 bases between. CDR1 is SGHTS, CDR2 YDEGEE, per germline. This CDR3 spans 16 amino acids.

A few counts support this clone. V and J are TRBV18 and TRBJ2-1; 7 bases fit TRBD2. V lost 6 bases and J lost 8; bases outside the gene matches: 10. The CDR3 is 14 amino acids. The germline V gene has CDR1 KGHSH and CDR2 LQKENI. The CDR3 bases are TGTGCCAGCTCTAATTATGGCGGGAGCGATGAGCAGTTCTTC. Translated: CASSNYGGSDEQFF.

The gene calls are TRBV19 and TRBJ1-5; D is unresolved. This CDR3 spans 14 amino acids. Trimming took 3 bases from V and 4 from J, leaving 10 bases between them. CDR1 and CDR2 from the germline V gene are LNHDA and SQIVND (reference sequence). In nucleotides, the CDR3 is TGTGCCAGTAGTATGGGAGGACCGAATCAGCCCCAGCATTTT. This codes for CASSMGGPNQPQHF.

This chain links TRBV29-1 with TRBJ2-1; 7 bases are a match to TRBD2. This CDR3 contains 16 residues. Unmatched junction bases numbered 17, after V lost 6 bases and J lost 6 bases. CDR1 is SQVTM and CDR2 is ANQGSEA in the germline V gene. The CDR3 nucleotides are TGCAGCGTCCCCCCTCGGCGGGAGCTCGTTTTCAATGAGCAGTTCTTC. Amino acids: CSVPPRRELVFNEQFF.

The chain carries TRBV30 and TRBJ1-1; D remains unclear. Germline assignment: CDR1 GTSNPN and CDR2 SVGIG (reference sequence). V lost 0 bases, J lost 4 bases, and 6 bases lay in between. This CDR3 has 12 amino acids. CDR3 bases: TGTGCCTGGAGTGTACGGGGCACTGAAGCTTTCTTT. It is translated as CAWSVRGTEAFF.

The chain joins TRBV30 to TRBJ2-5; 9 positions match TRBD1. The end of the DNA aligns better with TRBJ2-7, so the J call may be wrong. Germline CDR1 and CDR2: GTSNPN and SVGIG (reference sequence). The CDR3 loop spans 13 amino acids. For the CDR3, the DNA is TGTGCCTGGAGTGTACGGACAGGGGTCGAGCAGTACTTC. Translated, it gives CAWSVRTGVEQYF.

The gene calls are TRBV7-9 and TRBJ2-1, with 8 bases lining up with TRBD2. Losses at the gene ends were 5 bases for V and 4 bases for J; bases not matched to a gene: 7. CDR1 is SEHNR, CDR2 FQNEAQ, per germline (reference sequence). The CDR3 sequence is 15 residues long. This chain's CDR3 is CASSQASGPYNEQFF. The CDR3 DNA is TGTGCCAGCAGCCAGGCTAGCGGGCCGTACAATGAGCAGTTCTTC.

This clone has at least ten counts. V gene TRBV12-5 combines with J gene TRBJ2-1; 10 nucleotides align to TRBD2. J gave up 7 bases and V 7 bases, and 13 bases lay outside the gene matches. Germline V lookup: CDR1 LGHNT, CDR2 FRNRAP. This CDR3 has 16 amino acids. CDR3 bases: TGTGCTAGTGCTATATCAGCGGGAGGGCCTACTAATGAGCAGTTCTTC. This translates into CASAISAGGPTNEQFF.

This chain connects TRBV5-5 to TRBJ1-1; possibly TRBD1 for D (5 bases). The CDR3 loop spans 17 amino acids. Between the trimmed V and J ends, which lost 4 bases and 0 bases, there was a span of 19 bases. Germline CDR1 reads SGHKS; CDR2 reads YYEKEE (reference sequence). Here the CDR3 reads CASSGRGVRVMNTEAFF. CDR3 coding DNA: TGTGCCAGCAGCGGGAGGGGCGTTCGGGTTATGAACACTGAAGCTTTCTTT.

The CDR3 DNA reads as TGTGCCAGCAGCCGACAGGGGACTGAAGCTTTCTTT. It specifies CASSRQGTEAFF. The gene calls are TRBV7-3 and TRBJ1-1; 8 positions agree with TRBD1. Germline V gene sequence: CDR1 SGHTA, CDR2 FQGTGA. The J segment lost 5 bases and the V segment lost 5 bases, leaving 1 base of the junction unmatched. This CDR3 region has 12 residues.

This chain joins TRBV5-3 and TRBJ1-1; 12 bases fit TRBD1. TRBV5-3 is an ORF; its function is uncertain. The CDR3 is made up of 18 amino acids. With 1 base clipped from V and 3 bases from J, the junction kept 10 bases outside the gene matches. The CDR3 here is CARSLPGDRGPEDTEAFF. The CDR3 DNA is TGTGCCAGAAGCTTGCCAGGGGACAGGGGGCCGGAAGACACTGAAGCTTTCTTT.

This clone was counted once. V usage is TRBV7-9 and J usage is TRBJ1-2; D is perhaps TRBD1 (6 bases). Germline values: CDR1 SEHNR, CDR2 FQNEAQ (reference sequence). CDR3 size: 11 residues. Between the trimmed V and J ends, which lost 5 bases and 8 bases, there was a span of 9 bases. The CDR3, as DNA: TGTGCCAGCAGCCCAGGGGACGGCTACACCTTC. Translation gives CASSPGDGYTF.

The chain joins TRBV20-1 to TRBJ2-7; D is perhaps TRBD2 (6 bases). From germline, CDR1 is DFQATT and CDR2 SNEGSKA (reference sequence). Trimming removed 6 bases from V and 7 bases from J, with 10 bases in between. The CDR3 runs to 10 residues. The CDR3 loop is CSARRGEQYF. DNA for the CDR3: TGCAGTGCCAGGCGGGGAGAGCAGTACTTC.

The genes are TRBV18 and TRBJ2-2; D not certain. Trimming stripped 2 bases from V and 0 bases from J, with 10 bases between. Per the germline V gene, CDR1 is KGHSH and CDR2 is LQKENI. CDR3 length: 16 residues. The CDR3 region has the DNA TGTGCCAGCTCACCATACGCACAGACGAACACCGGGGAGCTGTTTTTT. It is translated as CASSPYAQTNTGELFF.

The chain combines TRBV18 with TRBJ1-4; tentative D call: TRBD1 (5 bases). This CDR3 region has 14 residues. Trimming took off 5 bases at V and 6 bases at J, with 13 bases between the two ends. Per the germline V gene, CDR1 is KGHSH and CDR2 is LQKENI. The CDR3 region is CASSGLRDDEKLFF. The CDR3, as DNA: TGTGCCAGCTCAGGTTTGCGGGACGATGAAAAACTGTTTTTT.

This sequence joins TRBV27 and TRBJ1-2; D perhaps matches TRBD1 (6 bases). This CDR3 has 16 amino acids. Trimming shortened V by 4 bases and J by 3 bases, and 18 bases separated the two germline ends. In germline, CDR1 is MNHEY, CDR2 SMNVEV (reference sequence). The CDR3 DNA reads as TGTGCCAGCAGTTCTGCTTCAGAGACAGGAGACTATGGCTACACCTTC. Translating it yields CASSSASETGDYGYTF.

This clone was detected a few times. V usage is TRBV9 and J usage is TRBJ2-2; 9 nucleotides line up with TRBD2. The CDR3 is made up of 15 amino acids. V dropped 4 bases and J dropped 3; count of bases not matched to a gene: 4. Germline CDR1 reads SGDLS; CDR2 reads YYNGEE. The CDR3 sequence: CASSYTSGYTGELFF. CDR3 coding DNA: TGTGCCAGCAGCTATACTAGCGGGTACACCGGGGAGCTGTTTTTT.

The chain employs TRBV25-1 and TRBJ1-1; no firm D call. Looked up from germline, CDR1 is MGHDK and CDR2 is SYGVNS. This CDR3 contains 13 residues. The ends were cut back, 0 bases at V and 8 bases at J, with 10 bases in the middle. This chain's CDR3 is CASSEYMANEAFF. The CDR3 nucleotides read TGTGCCAGCAGTGAATATATGGCAAACGAAGCTTTCTTT. Full variable domain (remainder filled in from reference TRBV25-1 and TRBJ1-1): EADIYQTPRYLVIGTGKKITLECSQTMGHDKMYWYQQDPGMELHLIHYSYGVNSTEKGDLSSESTVSRIRTEHFPLTLESARPSHTSQYLCASSEYMANEAFFGQGTRLTVV.

CDR3 amino acids: CASSLGGLEQYF. The CDR3 DNA reads as TGCGCCAGCAGCTTGGGAGGGCTCGAGCAGTACTTC. This chain connects TRBV5-1 to TRBJ2-7; D may be TRBD2 (5 bases). Trimming took off 0 bases at V and 6 bases at J, with 7 bases between the two ends. The V gene's germline CDR1 is SGHRS and CDR2 YFSETQ. The CDR3 is 12 residues long.

V is TRBV10-1 and J is TRBJ1-1; D perhaps matches TRBD1 (6 bases). The germline gives CDR1 WNHNN, CDR2 SYGVQD (reference sequence). Trimming stripped 6 bases from V and 1 base from J, with 18 bases between. The CDR3 consists of 16 residues. CDR3 protein: CASSPSLGHRNTEAFF. The DNA for the CDR3 is TGCGCCAGCAGCCCTTCGTTGGGACACAGGAACACTGAAGCTTTCTTT.